The next 28 T cell receptor beta chains were all read from a single sample in a study of cytomegalovirus exposure and HLA in healthy donors. The PCR made use of 60 Vbeta and 13 Jbeta primers. Repertoires were generated with immunoSEQ multiplex PCR, while TCRdb's copy carries only in-frame clones and drops some. The sample records about 200,000 clones, 75% to 90% being singletons. The specimen was PBMCs. The source is a woman younger than 45 in good health and CMV-seronegative.

The V gene is TRBV5-4, the J gene TRBJ1-3; D not resolved. The CDR3 runs 14 residues. Germline loops: CDR1 SGHNT, CDR2 YYREEE (reference sequence). V was trimmed by 2 bases and J by 2 bases, leaving 8 bases between them. Here the CDR3 reads CASSFVGTGNTIYF. Here the CDR3 DNA reads TGTGCCAGCAGCTTCGTCGGGACTGGAAACACCATATATTTT.

The chain employs TRBV18 and TRBJ1-1; TRBD1 is a possible D gene (6 bases). The CDR3 runs to 14 residues. From germline, CDR1 is KGHSH and CDR2 LQKENI. Trimming shortened V by 6 bases and J by 4 bases, and 15 bases separated the two germline ends. CDR3 loop: CASSRGGEITEAFF. In DNA form, the CDR3 reads TGTGCCAGCTCGAGGGGGGGGGAGATCACTGAAGCTTTCTTT. Using reference TRBV18 and TRBJ1-1 for the parts outside the CDR3, the full variable domain is NAGVMQNPRHLVRRRGQEARLRCSPMKGHSHVYWYRQLPEEGLKFMVYLQKENIIDESGMPKERFSAEFPKEGPSILRIQQVVRGDSAAYFCASSRGGEITEAFFGQGTRLTVV.

V and J are TRBV11-2 and TRBJ1-3, with D hard to call. CDR1 SGHAT and CDR2 FQNNGV come from the germline V gene. The V end was cut by 3 bases, the J end by 3 bases, with 12 bases between. This CDR3 region has 15 residues. The CDR3 nucleotides read TGTGCCAGCAGCTTTGCAGGTTCCTTTGGAAACACCATATATTTT. It codes for CASSFAGSFGNTIYF.

The chain links TRBV29-1 to TRBJ2-2; D unresolved. The germline gives CDR1 SQVTM, CDR2 ANQGSEA. Deletions cut 7 bases from V and 1 base from J, with 4 bases between. CDR3 length: 11 amino acids. The CDR3, as DNA: TGCAGCGCCAGGAACACCGGGGAGCTGTTTTTT. It codes for CSARNTGELFF.

With regard to this clone: At one end the junction does not follow the germline gene, possibly because of a read error. This chain connects TRBV10-1 to TRBJ2-1, with TRBD2 matching 7 bases. This CDR3 is built from 12 residues. The germline CDR1 and CDR2 sequences are WNHNN and SYGVQD (reference sequence). CDR3: CASGIAGGFKVF. CDR3 DNA: TGCGCCAGCGGGATAGCGGGTGGCTTCAAGGTCTTC.

The J gene is TRBJ1-4, the V gene TRBV20-1; D is uncertain. V lost 6 bases, J lost 15 bases, and 17 bases lay in between. The CDR3 runs 11 residues. The germline V gene has CDR1 DFQATT and CDR2 SNEGSKA (reference sequence). This CDR3 reads CSARRQRLVFF. The CDR3 nucleotides are TGCAGTGCGAGAAGACAACGCTTGGTGTTTTTT.

This chain joins TRBV19 and TRBJ2-1, with unresolved D. Germline loops: CDR1 LNHDA, CDR2 SQIVND (reference sequence). V dropped 4 bases and J dropped 0 bases, with 10 bases sitting between them. This CDR3 has 15 residues. This chain's CDR3 is CASSKPAASYNEQFF. As DNA, the CDR3 is TGTGCCAGTAGTAAACCCGCGGCCTCCTACAATGAGCAGTTCTTC.

This rearrangement joins TRBV2 to TRBJ2-7, with 7 bases fitting TRBD2. This CDR3 is built from 13 residues. V shed 6 bases and J 2 bases; nucleotides not matched to a gene: 4. Per the germline V gene, CDR1 is SNHLY and CDR2 is FYNNEI. The CDR3 region is CASRSSGAYEQYF. CDR3 nucleotide sequence: TGTGCCAGCAGATCAAGCGGGGCCTACGAGCAGTACTTC. The full variable domain, in which reference TRBV2 and TRBJ2-7 provide the parts outside the CDR3, is EPEVTQTPSHQVTQMGQEVILRCVPISNHLYFYWYRQILGQKVEFLVSFYNNEISEKSEIFDDQFSVERPDGSNFTLKIRSTKLEDSAMYFCASRSSGAYEQYFGPGTRLTVT.

This chain links TRBV28 with TRBJ1-2; D is unclear. Germline lookup yields CDR1 MDHEN and CDR2 SYDVKM. The CDR3 loop spans 12 amino acids. Trimming shortened V by 7 bases and J by 4 bases, and 10 bases separated the two germline ends. This CDR3 is CASNEGGYGYTF. CDR3 coding DNA: TGTGCCAGCAATGAGGGTGGCTATGGCTACACCTTC.

This chain links TRBV4-2 with TRBJ1-2; D may be TRBD1 (6 bases). V lost 4 bases and J lost 5, with 14 bases in between. The CDR3 is made up of 14 amino acids. Germline CDR1 and CDR2: LGHNA and YNFKEQ. Written as DNA, the CDR3 is TGTGCCAGCAGCCCCCGGGACACCTGGTATGGCTACACCTTC. Translated: CASSPRDTWYGYTF.

The genes are TRBV5-4 and TRBJ2-3, with D tentatively TRBD1 (5 bases). This CDR3 has 15 amino acids. Germline V lookup: CDR1 SGHNT, CDR2 YYREEE (reference sequence). Trimming shortened V by 1 base and J by 2 bases, and 11 bases separated the two germline ends. For the CDR3, the DNA is TGTGCCAGCAGCTTGAGCCAGGGAAACACAGATACGCAGTATTTT. Its translation is CASSLSQGNTDTQYF. The full variable domain, its missing parts supplied by reference TRBV5-4 and TRBJ2-3, is ETGVTQSPTHLIKTRGQQVTLRCSSQSGHNTVSWYQQALGQGPQFIFQYYREEENGRGNFPPRFSGLQFPNYSSELNVNALELDDSALYLCASSLSQGNTDTQYFGPGTRLTVL.

A few counts support this clone. The chain is built from TRBV28 and TRBJ1-5; TRBD1 might be the D (5 bases). The V end lost 10 bases, the J end lost 4 bases, and 14 bases lay between the germline ends. This CDR3 comprises 13 residues. From germline, CDR1 is MDHEN and CDR2 SYDVKM. The CDR3 DNA follows: TGTGCCACTCGCAGGGTGGCGAATCAGCCCCAGCATTTT. It translates to CATRRVANQPQHF.

The chain links TRBV19 to TRBJ1-5; TRBD1 agrees at 10 bases. This CDR3 has 15 residues. Trimming at V came to 6 bases and at J to 0 bases, leaving 2 bases not matched to a gene. Germline lookup yields CDR1 LNHDA and CDR2 SQIVND (reference sequence). The CDR3 here is CASSWDRGSNQPQHF. DNA of the CDR3: TGTGCCAGTAGCTGGGACAGGGGTAGCAATCAGCCCCAGCATTTT.

The J gene is TRBJ1-1, the V gene TRBV2; the match to TRBD1 covers 7 bases. CDR3 size: 14 residues. In germline, CDR1 is SNHLY, CDR2 FYNNEI. V lost 8 bases and J lost 2; bases outside the gene matches: 8. CDR3 nucleotide sequence: TGTGCCAGCGGAGGGACAGACCTCAACACTGAAGCTTTCTTT. Amino acid sequence: CASGGTDLNTEAFF.

J is TRBJ2-1 and V is TRBV15, with no clear D. Germline V gene sequence: CDR1 LNHNV, CDR2 YYDKDF (reference sequence). V dropped 3 bases and J dropped 1 base, with 19 bases sitting between them. The length of the CDR3 is 18 residues. This chain's CDR3 is CATSRIRSADSSYNEQFF. The CDR3 region has the DNA TGTGCCACCAGCAGGATCAGAAGCGCGGATTCTTCCTACAATGAGCAGTTCTTC.

The chain has TRBV28 and TRBJ2-1, with 10 bases identical to TRBD2. Per germline, CDR1 MDHEN and CDR2 SYDVKM. This CDR3 has 18 amino acids. Unmatched junction bases numbered 16, after V lost 2 bases and J lost 9 bases. DNA for the CDR3: TGTGCCAGCAGTTTAATCTGGACTAGCGGAAGATTAGCCCCTGAGCAGTTCTTC. This gives the protein CASSLIWTSGRLAPEQFF.

DNA for the CDR3: TGTGCCAGCAGGGAGGGTCATACCTACGAGCAGTACTTC. Its protein is CASREGHTYEQYF. The V and J genes are TRBV6-1 and TRBJ2-7, with D possibly being TRBD2 (6 bases). V shed 6 bases and J shed 2 bases, with 11 bases lying between them. Germline CDR1 is MNHNS and CDR2 is SASEGT. The CDR3 extends over 13 amino acids.

J is TRBJ2-7 and V is TRBV5-5, with 9 bases matching TRBD1. Looked up from germline, CDR1 is SGHKS and CDR2 is YYEKEE (reference sequence). This CDR3 comprises 13 residues. The V and J ends lost 4 bases and 4 bases, in that order; junction bases with no gene match: 3. The CDR3 coding sequence is TGTGCCAGCAGCGGGGGGACAGGGTACGAGCAGTACTTC. Amino acid sequence: CASSGGTGYEQYF. The full variable domain, in which reference TRBV5-5 and TRBJ2-7 provide the parts outside the CDR3, is DAGVTQSPTHLIKTRGQQVTLRCSPISGHKSVSWYQQVLGQGPQFIFQYYEKEERGRGNFPDRFSARQFPNYSSELNVNALLLGDSALYLCASSGGTGYEQYFGPGTRLTVT.

V is TRBV4-1 and J is TRBJ2-1; 7 nucleotides agree with TRBD2. The junction had 5 bases not matched to a gene; V was cut back by 1 base and J by 2 bases. Germline CDR1 is MGHRA and CDR2 is YSYEKL. There are 16 residues in the CDR3. DNA of the CDR3: TGCGCCAGCAGCCAAGGGGGAGGGGCCACCTACAATGAGCAGTTCTTC. This gives the protein CASSQGGGATYNEQFF.

A single count supports this clone. The J gene is TRBJ1-2, the V gene TRBV5-1; 7 nucleotides match TRBD1. This CDR3 region has 14 residues. V lost 3 bases and J lost 0; bases outside the gene matches: 2. Germline V gene data show CDR1 as SGHRS and CDR2 as YFSETQ. The CDR3 protein is CASSSGTANYGYTF. DNA of the CDR3: TGCGCCAGCAGCTCGGGGACAGCTAACTATGGCTACACCTTC.

The rearrangement uses TRBV19 and TRBJ2-5, with 7 bases lining up with TRBD2. The CDR3 spans 14 residues. With 5 bases clipped from V and 5 bases from J, the junction kept 8 bases outside the gene matches. Germline CDR1 is LNHDA and CDR2 is SQIVND (reference sequence). The DNA of the CDR3 is TGTGCCAGTAGTCAATATGGGGAGGGGGAGACCCAGTACTTC. As protein: CASSQYGEGETQYF.

This chain links TRBV6-1 with TRBJ1-4, with D perhaps matching TRBD1 (6 bases). The germline gives CDR1 MNHNS, CDR2 SASEGT. The CDR3 has 16 residues. Trimming pared 3 bases from V and 7 bases from J, leaving 18 bases between. DNA of the CDR3: TGTGCCAGCAGTGATTTTAGGGTAGGGGGTGGTGAAAAACTGTTTTTT. This codes for CASSDFRVGGGEKLFF.

The chain is built from TRBV6-5 and TRBJ1-3; D unresolved. CDR1 and CDR2 (germline): MNHEY, SVGAGI. The CDR3 is made up of 11 amino acids. The V end was cut by 4 bases, the J end by 4 bases, with 2 bases between. CDR3 residues: CASSLGNTIYF. Here the CDR3 DNA reads TGTGCCAGCAGTTTAGGAAACACCATATATTTT.

The chain employs TRBV6-1 and TRBJ1-4, with D possibly TRBD1 on 5 matching bases. Per germline, CDR1 MNHNS and CDR2 SASEGT. Between the trimmed V and J ends, which lost 2 bases and 9 bases, there was a span of 19 bases. This CDR3 comprises 16 residues. The CDR3 sequence: CASSEQILVGGKKLFF. CDR3 DNA sequence: TGTGCCAGCAGTGAACAGATCCTCGTGGGGGGAAAAAAACTGTTTTTT.

V and J are TRBV6-4 and TRBJ2-1, with unresolved D. Trimming took 7 bases from V and 0 from J, leaving 13 bases between them. This CDR3 is built from 15 residues. Germline assignment: CDR1 MRHNA and CDR2 SNTAGT. This CDR3 reads CASMVGDPSYNEQFF. The CDR3 region has the DNA TGTGCCAGCATGGTCGGAGACCCCTCCTACAATGAGCAGTTCTTC.

The V gene is TRBV6-1, the J gene TRBJ1-1; D possibly corresponds to TRBD1 (6 bases). With 5 bases removed from V and 1 base from J, the gap between germline ends came to 14 bases. CDR1 is MNHNS, CDR2 SASEGT, per germline. This CDR3 has 15 residues. The CDR3 DNA sequence: TGTGCCAGCAGTTCCCCGACAGGCCCGAACACTGAAGCTTTCTTT. Protein: CASSSPTGPNTEAFF.

This clone was observed a few times. The genes are TRBV9 and TRBJ2-1; 9 positions agree with TRBD2. Germline CDR1 reads SGDLS; CDR2 reads YYNGEE. Losses at the gene ends were 0 bases for V and 2 bases for J; bases not matched to a gene: 0. The CDR3 sequence is 15 residues long. The CDR3, as DNA: TGTGCCAGCAGCGTAGAGCGGGAGGCCTACAATGAGCAGTTCTTC. This translates into CASSVEREAYNEQFF.

This chain joins TRBV6-5 and TRBJ2-3; D is undetermined. Germline assignment: CDR1 MNHEY and CDR2 SVGAGI. The CDR3 runs 14 residues. Trimming pared 6 bases from V and 4 bases from J, leaving 14 bases between. CDR3 DNA: TGTGCCAGCAGAAGAGTGTTGGGCGCAGATACGCAGTATTTT. Its translation is CASRRVLGADTQYF.